The 7 T cell receptor beta chains below were found in one sample sequenced in a study of CXCR3-negative and CXCR3-positive naive CD8 T cells. Study-level findings and limits: TRB CDR3 hydrophobicity was greater in CXCR3-positive naive cells than in CXCR3-negative naive cells.

The method, 5' RACE with UMI labels, was used to prepare the TRB cDNA libraries. With the 5' RACE reads reprocessed, TCRdb shows one record per CDR3 protein and no DNA. Found here are some 150,000 distinct CDR3 sequences; the top ten clones hold about 0.3%. These TCRs are of unknown antigen specificity. The sample consisted of naive CXCR3+ CD8+ T cells from blood. The subset: CD45RO-CCR7+CD27+CD95- naive CD8+ T cells expressing CXCR3 (TNR3+). These TCRs come from a human donor in good health. Some clones in this sample may be carry-over from other donors' samples.

The V and J genes are TRBV12-3 or TRBV12-4 and TRBJ1-1; absent DNA, TCRdb's TRBD1 call cannot be checked. CDR3 length: 13 amino acids. Here the CDR3 reads CASRQTGNTEAFF.

CDR3 sequence: CASSWTGSSNQPQHF. J is TRBJ1-5 and V is TRBV6-5; TCRdb designates TRBD1, a call that cannot be tested without DNA. CDR1 and CDR2 (germline): MNHEY, SVGAGI. This CDR3 is 15 amino acids long.

V and J are TRBV12-3 or TRBV12-4 and TRBJ1-5; TCRdb's D call of TRBD1 is untestable without DNA. The CDR3 consists of 11 residues. CDR3 protein: CASSRGQPQHF.

The V gene is TRBV12-3 or TRBV12-4, the J gene TRBJ1-3. The CDR3 is 17 amino acids. This CDR3 reads CASSPPNGPTSGNTIYF.

The chain uses TRBV20-1 and TRBJ2-1; TCRdb names TRBD1, which stays unverified in the absence of DNA. Germline CDR1 DFQATT, CDR2 SNEGSKA (reference sequence). This CDR3 comprises 16 residues. The CDR3 loop reads CSARAELPPMNNEQFF.

This chain links TRBV4-2 with TRBJ1-3. CDR1 and CDR2 from the germline V gene are LGHNA and YNFKEQ. CDR3 length: 15 residues. The chain's CDR3 is CASSQEILSGNTIYF.

This rearrangement joins TRBV6-4 to TRBJ2-1; the TRBD2 assignment by TCRdb is unverifiable without DNA. CDR3 length equals 13 residues. CDR1 is MRHNA, CDR2 SNTAGT, per germline. The chain's CDR3 is CASALGQYNEQFF.